What follows is one T cell receptor (beta chain) and its context. Its specificity is unknown. The sample belongs to a study of cytotoxic CD8 clonotypes in ibrutinib-treated CLL. As for the study in general: Investigators collected response samples after a median 12 months of treatment, range 6 to 36.

V was clipped by 0 bases and J by 5 bases, with 8 bases between them. The CDR3 sequence is 14 residues long. Germline assignment: CDR1 SGDLS and CDR2 YYNGEE. Assay used: immunoSEQ multiplex PCR; TCRdb lists only in-frame clones, some missing. Among about 50,000 clones listed, 45% to 60% were seen once. Study-wide results and limits: Starting clonality was above that of age-matched healthy donors and tracked circulating CD8+ T-cell counts.

The rearrangement links TRBV9 to TRBJ2-2, with D uncertain. The receptor was derived from a human donor with chronic lymphocytic leukemia. Material: PBMCs, obtained after 24 months of ibrutinib treatment. The CDR3 reads CASSVVSLTGELFF. DNA for the CDR3: TGTGCCAGCAGCGTAGTAAGCCTAACCGGGGAGCTGTTTTTT. Based on the CDR3 plus reference TRBV9 and TRBJ2-2, the full variable domain is DSGVTQTPKHLITATGQRVTLRCSPRSGDLSVYWYQQSLDQGLQFLIQYYNGEERAKGNILERFSAQQFPDLHSELNLSSLELGDSALYFCASSVVSLTGELFFGEGSRLTVL.